Listed below are T cell receptor beta chains from one sample, sequenced in a study of technical replicates of blood from a few donors. TCRdb's table, derived via immunoSEQ multiplex PCR, lists solely in-frame clones and lacks some. The data hold around 97,000 clones, with approximately 94% observed a single time. What was sequenced was T cells isolated from PBMCs. The source of these receptors is a human donor in good health. CDR3s include the opening cysteine and the closing phenylalanine or tryptophan. A D gene is named only where the DNA matches it firmly.

TRBJ2-7	TRBV7-6	TRBD2	CASSSTGAGISREQYF
TRBJ1-1	TRBV23-1	-	CASSPRTEGAFF
TRBJ2-5	TRBV27	TRBD2	CASSPLGLAGEGETQYF
TRBJ2-5	TRBV2	TRBD1	CASSEGQNQETQYF
TRBJ2-5	TRBV21-1	-	CASSKDLNRVKGTGKGETQYF
TRBJ2-1	TRBV20-1	-	CSVQHEQFF
TRBJ2-7	TRBV6-5	TRBD2	CASSPRLAGVYEQYF
TRBJ1-2	TRBV28	-	CASHYAPQAYGYTF
TRBJ1-2	TRBV27	TRBD1	CASSWDRFGGYTF
TRBJ2-1	TRBV9	-	CASSVERSSYNEQFF
TRBJ2-2	TRBV7-2	TRBD2	CASTTPEHLAGTGELFF
TRBJ2-5	TRBV15	-	CATSRGGGIRRETQYF
TRBJ2-1	TRBV25-1	TRBD1	CASSARQGPYNEQFF
TRBJ2-1	TRBV30	-	CAWSSSSYNEQFF
TRBJ2-3	TRBV9	-	CASSVGGSGYTQYF
TRBJ1-1	TRBV5-5	-	CASSLEAGEAFF
TRBJ2-3	TRBV27	TRBD2	CASSLSPSGTTDTQYF
TRBJ1-3	TRBV11-2	TRBD1	CASSLSGTVRNTIYF
TRBJ2-3	TRBV18	TRBD2	CASSPLLAGDTQYF
TRBJ2-3	TRBV19	-	CASSGGADTGTDTQYF
TRBJ1-4	TRBV7-9	-	CASSATGLNEKLFF
TRBJ2-6	TRBV7-9	-	CASSSTMGGSGANVLTF
TRBJ1-5	TRBV20-1	-	CSASSIGAQHF
TRBJ2-1	TRBV6-5	-	CASRQTNEQFF
TRBJ1-3	TRBV7-9	-	CASSYSSSGNTIYF
TRBJ2-7	TRBV9	-	CASSGRGPSYEQYF
TRBJ2-1	TRBV11-3	TRBD2	CASSLEVRELDNEQFF
TRBJ2-7	TRBV6-1	TRBD1	CASSEQGASRSYEQYF
TRBJ1-4	TRBV19	-	CASFGGLSELFF
TRBJ2-4	TRBV2	-	CASSESPGPASIQYF
TRBJ1-1	TRBV14	-	CASSRWRNTEAFF
TRBJ1-2	TRBV9	-	CASSDALGGGGNGYTF
TRBJ2-1	TRBV29-1	TRBD2	CSVEGGLAYEQFF
TRBJ2-7	TRBV9	TRBD2	CASSAGTSGAYEQYF
TRBJ1-1	TRBV10-3	-	CAISVRGAATEAFF
TRBJ2-7	TRBV5-6	TRBD1	CASSPDRGREDF
TRBJ2-5	TRBV5-1	TRBD1	CASSPQGIQETQYF
TRBJ2-3	TRBV7-7	TRBD1	CASSLTGVDTQYF
TRBJ1-1	TRBV30	-	CAWRAPSDTEAFF
TRBJ2-3	TRBV5-1	-	CASSIGTFTDTQYF
TRBJ2-3	TRBV7-9	-	CASSFLDKPSTDTQYF
TRBJ2-3	TRBV2	-	CASSEQDLGTDTQYF
TRBJ2-2	TRBV5-8	-	CASSYYIDTGELFF
TRBJ1-2	TRBV19	-	CASSPTGNYGYTF
TRBJ2-1	TRBV4-2	TRBD1	CASSQDRGRGNEQFF
TRBJ1-1	TRBV27	-	CASSLARQYTEAFF
TRBJ2-2	TRBV7-2	-	CASSLSGRGTGELFF
TRBJ2-1	TRBV29-1	-	CSVEGGQIGSYNEQFF